The clone carrying this T cell receptor (beta chain) was recorded a few times. The antigen remains unidentified. The sample comes from a study of cytomegalovirus exposure and HLA in healthy donors. Points from the study as a whole: The records held CMV serostatus as the only immune exposure information. Donors were assumed by presence/absence analyses to have roughly uniform sequencing depth.

PCR used 60 Vbeta primers and 13 Jbeta primers. Sequencing used immunoSEQ multiplex PCR; TCRdb keeps in-frame clones, though not all of them. The sample shows around 86,000 clones, around 8% of them seen only once. This CDR3 is built from 16 residues. V dropped 5 bases and J dropped 3; count of bases not matched to a gene: 4. Germline CDR1 ENHRY, CDR2 SYGVKD. The sequence was collected from a middle-aged man in good health and CMV-seronegative. The chain employs TRBV10-3 and TRBJ2-3; 14 nucleotides line up with TRBD2. The sequencing sample was made of PBMCs. The CDR3 region is CAISYGTSGRTDTQYF. The DNA of the CDR3 is TGTGCCATCAGTTACGGGACTAGCGGGAGAACAGATACGCAGTATTTT.